The rows below give T cell receptor beta chains drawn from one sample of a study of T-cell memory formation after mild COVID-19. TCRdb ran MiXCR on the 5' RACE reads and lists one entry per CDR3 protein. The data contain about 420,000 distinct CDR3 sequences, less than 25% of them singletons. The sequenced sample consisted of PBMCs or a T cell subset sorted from them (not recorded which). The receptors originated from an adult woman who had mild COVID-19 (a few samples of this study predate the infection). Cell type and time point are not known. Each CDR3 is given with its conserved first and last residue. D genes are given only for firm matches. Size is omitted from some rows. Given values are once, few, many or a class for expanded clones.

J,length,V,size,D,DNA,CDR3
TRBJ2-3,15,TRBV7-9,-,TRBD2,TGTGCCAGCAGCCTACTAGCGGGACTTACAGATACGCAGTATTTT,CASSLLAGLTDTQYF
TRBJ2-7,12,TRBV29-1,-,-,TGCAGCGTTGTAGCGGCCGCCTACGAGCAGTACTTC,CSVVAAAYEQYF
TRBJ1-2,16,TRBV24-1,-,-,TGTGCCACCAGTGATTTCCGGGGATCCCGGGGAGATGGCTACACCTTC,CATSDFRGSRGDGYTF
TRBJ2-7,16,TRBV19,once,TRBD1,TGTGCCAGTAGACTGACAGGGGGCGAAAGCTCCTACGAGCAGTACTTC,CASRLTGGESSYEQYF
TRBJ1-1,13,TRBV4-1,few,-,TGCGCCAGCAGCCAAGAGCGGGGTTCAGGAGCTTTCTTT,CASSQERGSGAFF
TRBJ1-1,11,TRBV6-2/TRBV6-3,-,-,TGTGCCAGCAGCTCAGGCTTCGAAGCTTTCTTT,CASSSGFEAFF
TRBJ2-1,17,TRBV7-9,few,TRBD2,TGTGCCAGCAGCTTGGGCGGGGGGACGAGCTCCTACAATGAGCAGTTCTTC,CASSLGGGTSSYNEQFF
TRBJ2-7,16,TRBV24-1,few,TRBD2,TGTGCCACCAGTGATCACAGACTAGCGGGGAGCTACGAGCAGTACTTC,CATSDHRLAGSYEQYF
TRBJ2-5,10,TRBV20-1,-,-,TGCAGTCCTCGTATGGAGACCCAGTACTTC,CSPRMETQYF
TRBJ2-3,15,TRBV11-2,-,-,TGTGCCAGCAGTTTTCCCGGACTTGGTACAGATACGCAGTATTTT,CASSFPGLGTDTQYF